The next 8 T cell receptor beta chains were all read from a single sample in a study of T cells in Graves' hyperthyroidism and ophthalmopathy. Amplification targeted TCR beta CDR3 regions from RNA transcripts. The study used the HTBI primer set for a first-round RT-PCR of the TCR CDR3. Each CDR3 protein gets one entry after TCRdb re-called the multiplex PCR reads with MiXCR. The sample records 450,000 to 700,000 distinct CDR3 sequences, roughly 46% being singletons. Material for sequencing was peripheral blood or thyroid tissue (not recorded which). The receptors shown here come from an adult woman with Graves' disease, either hyperthyroidism or ophthalmopathy (not recorded which).

V and J are TRBV7-8 and TRBJ2-6, with D perhaps matching TRBD2 (7 bases). The length of the CDR3 is 20 residues. Germline values: CDR1 SGHVS, CDR2 FQNEAQ. The V end was cut by 1 base, the J end by 2 bases, with 21 bases between. The CDR3 is CASSLVGGAPNQPGANVLTF. The CDR3 region has the DNA TGTGCCAGCAGCTTAGTGGGGGGGGCCCCCAATCAGCCTGGGGCCAACGTCCTGACTTTC.

The chain joins TRBV19 to TRBJ2-6; maybe TRBD1 (5 bases). There are 16 residues in the CDR3. Germline V CDR1 and CDR2: LNHDA, SQIVND (reference sequence). Trimming removed 4 bases from V and 2 bases from J, with 12 bases in between. The CDR3 spells CASSTRQNTGANVLTF. The CDR3 DNA reads as TGTGCCAGTAGTACTAGACAGAACACTGGGGCCAACGTCCTGACTTTC. Together with reference TRBV19 and TRBJ2-6, the CDR3 gives the full variable domain: DGGITQSPKYLFRKEGQNVTLSCEQNLNHDAMYWYRQDPGQGLRLIYYSQIVNDFQKGDIAEGYSVSREKKESFPLTVTSAQKNPTAFYLCASSTRQNTGANVLTFGAGSRLTVL.

This clonotype was seen repeatedly, ten times or more. A read error may produce the germline difference seen at one junction end. The gene calls are TRBV11-2 and TRBJ2-2; 7 nucleotides line up with TRBD2. CDR1 is SGHAT and CDR2 is FQNNGV in the germline V gene. CDR3 length: 18 amino acids. The CDR3 protein is CASTLPDPGLPGAGELFF. CDR3 bases: TGTGCCAGCACCTTACCAGACCCGGGACTACCAGGAGCCGGGGAGCTGTTTTTT.

The chain links TRBV7-9 to TRBJ2-5, with 9 nucleotides matching TRBD1. Trimming removed 6 bases from V and 5 bases from J; junction bases left unmatched: 7. Germline CDR1 reads SEHNR; CDR2 reads FQNEAQ (reference sequence). This CDR3 has 14 residues. Here the CDR3 reads CASRSGTGRETQYF. Written as DNA, the CDR3 is TGTGCCAGCAGGTCCGGGACAGGGAGGGAGACCCAGTACTTC.

This chain links TRBV12-3 or TRBV12-4 with TRBJ2-2; D possibly corresponds to TRBD1 (5 bases). Trimming shortened V by 9 bases and J by 6 bases, and 17 bases separated the two germline ends. This CDR3 has 14 residues. Here the CDR3 reads CARPRGRLAGELFF. CDR3 DNA sequence: TGTGCCAGACCTAGGGGCCGTTTGGCCGGGGAGCTGTTTTTT.

This clonotype was detected only a few times. Since a much larger clone is just one base distant, this may be a read error. This chain connects TRBV2 to TRBJ1-6; D uncertain. Germline V gene lookup returns CDR1 SNHLY and CDR2 FYNNEI. The V end lost 7 bases, the J end lost 7 bases, and 5 bases lay between the germline ends. The CDR3 is 11 amino acids. CDR3 in DNA: TGTGCCAGCACATTGAATTCACCCCTCCACTTT. This gives the protein CASTLNSPLHF.

The count of this clonotype is one. This chain joins TRBV28 and TRBJ2-5; a possible D gene is TRBD2 (5 bases). The V gene lost 3 bases and the J gene lost 3 bases, with 14 bases spanning the gap. The length of the CDR3 is 15 residues. The germline CDR1 and CDR2 sequences are MDHEN and SYDVKM. This CDR3 is CASSFRGSIEETQYF. DNA of the CDR3: TGTGCCAGCAGTTTTCGAGGGAGCATAGAAGAGACCCAGTACTTC.

This clonotype was detected once. This chain uses TRBV9 with TRBJ2-1; 9 bases are shared with TRBD2. CDR3 length: 15 amino acids. Germline CDR1 SGDLS, CDR2 YYNGEE. Trimming removed 3 bases from V and 5 bases from J; junction bases left unmatched: 6. In DNA form, the CDR3 reads TGTGCCAGCAGCGGTAGCGGGAGCGGGAACAATGAGCAGTTCTTC. Protein sequence: CASSGSGSGNNEQFF.